A selection of T cell receptor beta chains follows, all from one sample in a study of blood T cells in healthy people across ages. TCRdb used MiXCR to reprocess the 5' RACE reads, holding one entry per CDR3 protein. The sample has some 1.5 million distinct CDR3 sequences; under 30% are singletons. Sequencing was done on a sample of blood. Every receptor here comes from a woman aged 30 to 39 in good health. Both conserved end residues are part of each CDR3. Each record gives: J gene, V gene, clone size, D gene, CDR3 DNA, CDR3 protein. The D gene is left open where the match is weak. The listing skips clone size in some rows; elsewhere it reads once, few, many or a size class.

TRBJ2-7 | TRBV5-1 | - | - | TGCGCCAGCAGCTTGGTGGGGGGGCTGGTCGAGCAGTACTTC | CASSLVGGLVEQYF
TRBJ2-3 | TRBV4-1 | many | - | TGCGCCAGCAGCTCGTTTCTCGCGGATACGCAGTATTTT | CASSSFLADTQYF
TRBJ2-1 | TRBV7-9 | - | TRBD1 | TGTGCCAGCAGCCCCGACAGGGGGCGACTGATCAATGAGCAGTTCTTC | CASSPDRGRLINEQFF
TRBJ2-5 | TRBV10-2 | - | TRBD2 | TGCGCCAGCAGATTAGCGGGTACGGGGGAGACCCAGTACTTC | CASRLAGTGETQYF
TRBJ2-3 | TRBV5-1 | - | TRBD2 | TGCGCCAGCAGCTTAGCGGGAGAGGCGAATACGCAGTATTTT | CASSLAGEANTQYF
TRBJ2-5 | TRBV5-1 | few | - | TGCGCCAGCAGCCCCGGACTGATCTCGAAGGAGACCCAGTACTTC | CASSPGLISKETQYF
TRBJ1-2 | TRBV29-1 | - | - | TGCAGCGTTGAAGGGACAGACGCCTCGGCTTACTATGGCTACACCTTC | CSVEGTDASAYYGYTF
TRBJ2-5 | TRBV29-1 | many | TRBD2 | TGCAGCGTTGACGGGTCCCAGCGGGGGAACCAAGAGACCCAGTACTTC | CSVDGSQRGNQETQYF
TRBJ2-5 | TRBV20-1 | few | TRBD2 | TGCAGTGCCACCAGGGAGGGGATCGGAGAGACCCAGTACTTC | CSATREGIGETQYF
TRBJ1-2 | TRBV7-9 | - | - | TGTGCCAGCAGGGACAGCACTTATGGCTACACCTTC | CASRDSTYGYTF
TRBJ1-5 | TRBV15 | - | - | TGTGCCACCAGCAGAGATGGGAAAGCGAATCAGCCCCAGCATTTT | CATSRDGKANQPQHF
TRBJ1-1 | TRBV18 | few | TRBD1 | TGTGCCAGCTCACGGGACAGGGATAGCACTGAAGCTTTCTTT | CASSRDRDSTEAFF
TRBJ2-1 | TRBV11-2 | - | TRBD2 | TGTGCCAGCAGCACCCGACTAGCGGGGTTATCCTACAATGAGCAGTTCTTC | CASSTRLAGLSYNEQFF
TRBJ2-5 | TRBV10-3 | many | - | TGTGCCATCAGTGGGGACGGAAACCAAGAGACCCAGTACTTC | CAISGDGNQETQYF
TRBJ2-3 | TRBV7-2 | - | - | TGTGCCAGCAGCCAGGACAGACGCAGGGATACGCAGTATTTT | CASSQDRRRDTQYF
TRBJ2-1 | TRBV20-1 | few | - | TGCAGTGCTAGAGCTAAAACCGAGCAGTTCTTC | CSARAKTEQFF
TRBJ2-3 | TRBV20-1 | - | TRBD2 | TGCAGTGCCACGCGGGGGGGCGGGAACACAGATACGCAGTATTTT | CSATRGGGNTDTQYF
TRBJ2-3 | TRBV12-3/TRBV12-4 | - | - | TGTGCCAGCAGTGGATCAGACGGAGCAGATACGCAGTATTTT | CASSGSDGADTQYF
TRBJ2-1 | TRBV5-1 | - | - | TGCGCCAGCAGCTTGGGGCAGGCCACCGAGCAGTTCTTC | CASSLGQATEQFF
TRBJ2-7 | TRBV4-2 | few | TRBD1 | TGTGCCAGCAGCCAAAATCAACAGGGGGCGTACGAGCAGTACTTC | CASSQNQQGAYEQYF
TRBJ2-3 | TRBV9 | few | TRBD2 | TGTGCCAGCAGCGCGCGGACTAGCGGGAACACAGATACGCAGTATTTT | CASSARTSGNTDTQYF
TRBJ2-1 | TRBV6-5 | few | - | TGTGCCGGCACCTCGGGGTATAGCAATGAGCAGTTCTTC | CAGTSGYSNEQFF
TRBJ1-5 | TRBV5-6 | - | - | TGTGCCAGCAGTGAAGGAGGGGCTTTCAATCAGCCCCAGCATTTT | CASSEGGAFNQPQHF